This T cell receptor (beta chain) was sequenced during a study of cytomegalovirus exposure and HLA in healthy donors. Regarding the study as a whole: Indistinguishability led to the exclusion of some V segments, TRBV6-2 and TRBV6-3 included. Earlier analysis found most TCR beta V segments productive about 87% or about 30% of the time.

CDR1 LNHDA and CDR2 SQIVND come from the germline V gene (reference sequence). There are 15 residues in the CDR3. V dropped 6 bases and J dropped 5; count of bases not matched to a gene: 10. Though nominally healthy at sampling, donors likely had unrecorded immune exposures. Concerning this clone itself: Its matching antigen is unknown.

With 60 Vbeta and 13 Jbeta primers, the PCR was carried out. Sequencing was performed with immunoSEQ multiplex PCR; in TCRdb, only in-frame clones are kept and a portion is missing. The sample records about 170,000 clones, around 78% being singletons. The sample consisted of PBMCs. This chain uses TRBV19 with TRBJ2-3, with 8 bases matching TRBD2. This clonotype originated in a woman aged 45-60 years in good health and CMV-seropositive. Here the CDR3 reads CASSSGREEKDTQYF. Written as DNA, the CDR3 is TGTGCCAGTAGCTCGGGGCGGGAGGAAAAAGATACGCAGTATTTT.